This is a list of T cell receptor beta chains from one sample in a study of blood T cell repertoires in COVID-19. Here immunoSEQ multiplex PCR was the method, and the copy in TCRdb shows in-frame clones only, minus some. The sample holds more than 15,000 clones, around 82% seen once. What was sequenced was peripheral blood. These receptors were collected from an elderly man with active COVID-19. CDR3s include the opening cysteine and the closing phenylalanine or tryptophan. A D gene is named only where the DNA matches it firmly. Some rows have no size entry. The others give once, few or many, or a class for an expanded clone.

V gene,J gene,clone size,D gene,CDR3 length,CDR3 DNA,CDR3 protein
TRBV7-9,TRBJ2-1,NA,TRBD2,15,TGTGCCAGCAGCTGGCTAGCGGGAGCGGGGAATGAGCAGTTCTTC,CASSWLAGAGNEQFF
TRBV3-1/TRBV3-2,TRBJ2-5,NA,NA,16,TGTGCCAGCAGCCAGCCCCGGGGTAGCATCCTGGAGACCCAGTACTTC,CASSQPRGSILETQYF
TRBV4-3,TRBJ2-7,NA,NA,14,TGCGCCAGCAGCCAAACCAGGGACACTTACGAGCAGTACTTC,CASSQTRDTYEQYF
TRBV7-2,TRBJ2-1,NA,NA,16,TGTGCCAGCAGCTTAGGCGGGGGCCCTTCCTACAATGAGCAGTTCTTC,CASSLGGGPSYNEQFF
TRBV27,TRBJ2-7,NA,TRBD2,15,TGTGCCAGCAGTTCCGGGACTAGCGGGAACAGCGAGCAGTACTTC,CASSSGTSGNSEQYF
TRBV6-5,TRBJ2-1,once,TRBD2,15,TGTGCCAGCAGTTTTGGACTAGCGGGGTACAATGAGCAGTTCTTC,CASSFGLAGYNEQFF
TRBV28,TRBJ2-7,NA,NA,15,TGTGCCAGCAGTCAGGGGGGACTTAACCTCGCCGAGCAGTACTTC,CASSQGGLNLAEQYF
TRBV6-1,TRBJ1-4,NA,NA,17,TGTGCCAGCAGTGACCTATGGGGAGGGGGGCGAGGAGAAAAACTGTTTTTT,CASSDLWGGGRGEKLFF
TRBV28,TRBJ1-1,NA,NA,15,TGTGCCAGCAGTGCCATTAAGGGGGTTCTAACTGAAGCTTTCTTT,CASSAIKGVLTEAFF
TRBV5-1,TRBJ2-5,once,TRBD2,15,TGCGCCAGCGCGGCCAGCGGGACCCCCCCAGAGACCCAGTACTTC,CASAASGTPPETQYF
TRBV5-1,TRBJ1-5,few,TRBD1,18,TGCGCCAGCAGCTTGGGTGTGACAGGGGGCGCGGGCAATCAGCCCCAGCATTTT,CASSLGVTGGAGNQPQHF
TRBV11-2,TRBJ2-1,few,TRBD2,15,TGTGCCAGCAGCTTTGCCAGCGGGAATACGAATGAGCAGTTCTTC,CASSFASGNTNEQFF
TRBV11-2,TRBJ2-1,NA,TRBD2,19,TGTGCCAGCAGCTTAGATCCTAGCGGGAGCGCCGGACGGGGTGGGGAGCAGTTCTTC,CASSLDPSGSAGRGGEQFF
TRBV19,TRBJ2-3,NA,TRBD1,15,TGTGCCAGTGACAAGACGGGACAGGCAACAGATACGCAGTATTTT,CASDKTGQATDTQYF
TRBV3-1/TRBV3-2,TRBJ1-1,once,NA,11,TGTGCCAGCCAGGGGAGCACTGAAGCTTTCTTT,CASQGSTEAFF
TRBV11-2,TRBJ2-7,NA,TRBD1,16,TGTGCCAGCAGCTTTCGGGACAGGGGCCTCCTTTACGAGCAGTACTTC,CASSFRDRGLLYEQYF
TRBV5-8,TRBJ2-1,once,TRBD2,16,TGTGCCAGCAGCAAAGGGACTAGCGGGAGTTGGAATGAGCAGTTCTTC,CASSKGTSGSWNEQFF
TRBV5-1,TRBJ2-7,few,TRBD1,14,TGCGCCAGCAGCAACAGGGGGCAGGGTTACGAGCAGTACTTC,CASSNRGQGYEQYF
TRBV27,TRBJ1-5,few,NA,13,TGTGCCAGCAGTCCTCCCGCGAATCAGCCCCAGCATTTT,CASSPPANQPQHF
TRBV5-6,TRBJ2-5,NA,TRBD2,16,TGTGCCAGCAGCTTTCGAACTAGCGGATACCAGACGACCCAGTACTTC,CASSFRTSGYQTTQYF
TRBV7-6,TRBJ2-1,NA,TRBD2,16,TGTGCCAGCAGCTTAGCCTTAGCGGGAGTTTACAATGAGCAGTTCTTC,CASSLALAGVYNEQFF
TRBV30,TRBJ1-6,NA,TRBD1,13,TGTGCCTGTACGACAGGGAGAAGTTCACCCCTCCACTTT,CACTTGRSSPLHF
TRBV5-1,TRBJ2-3,NA,NA,16,TGCGCCAGCAGCAACGGACAGACGGACCTCACAGATACGCAGTATTTT,CASSNGQTDLTDTQYF
TRBV13,TRBJ2-7,NA,TRBD2,15,TGTGCCAGCAGCTTACGCGGGGGAAGCTCCTACGAGCAGTACTTC,CASSLRGGSSYEQYF
TRBV6-6,TRBJ1-6,NA,NA,16,TGTGCCAGCAGTTACTCTAAGGGGGTGCAGAGTTCACCCCTCCACTTT,CASSYSKGVQSSPLHF
TRBV27,TRBJ2-1,NA,TRBD1,13,TGTGCCAGCAGCTTGGACAGGTACAATGAGCAGTTCTTC,CASSLDRYNEQFF
TRBV19,TRBJ2-7,NA,NA,14,TGTGCCAGTAGTAAAGGCGGGACCCTCGGCGAGCAGTACTTC,CASSKGGTLGEQYF
TRBV5-1,TRBJ2-2,NA,TRBD1,19,TGCGCCAGCAGCTTTCCTCGGACAGGGAATTCTGCGGACACCGGGGAGCTGTTTTTT,CASSFPRTGNSADTGELFF
TRBV19,TRBJ2-3,NA,TRBD1,18,TGTGCCAGTAGTATCGCTGTCGGGACAGGGGAGCGAACAGATACGCAGTATTTT,CASSIAVGTGERTDTQYF
TRBV10-1,TRBJ2-3,NA,NA,15,TGCGCCAGCAGCGGGGGACAGACTAGCACAGATACGCAGTATTTT,CASSGGQTSTDTQYF
TRBV20-1,TRBJ2-5,NA,NA,15,TGCAGTGCTAGTTCACGAGCGGGTTTAGGAGAGACCCAGTACTTC,CSASSRAGLGETQYF
TRBV15,TRBJ2-3,NA,NA,15,TGTGCCACCGCAGACTTCCGGGAGCTGACAGATACGCAGTATTTT,CATADFRELTDTQYF
TRBV30,TRBJ1-5,NA,TRBD1,19,TGTGCCTGGATGAAAAACGGGGACAGGGGGTTCCGAAGTTATCAGCCCCAGCATTTT,CAWMKNGDRGFRSYQPQHF
TRBV27,TRBJ2-7,NA,TRBD1,16,TGTGCCAGCAGCGACAGGGGGCGCGCATCCGGCTACGAGCAGTACTTC,CASSDRGRASGYEQYF
TRBV7-2,TRBJ2-2,NA,TRBD2,17,TGTGCCAGCAGCTTAGATTCCGCGGGAGGGCCCTTCGGGGAGCTGTTTTTT,CASSLDSAGGPFGELFF
TRBV24-1,TRBJ2-5,NA,TRBD2,15,TGTGCCACCAGTGGGGCTAGCGGGAGACAAGAGACCCAGTACTTC,CATSGASGRQETQYF
TRBV19,TRBJ2-4,NA,NA,14,TGTGCCAGTAGCCCGGACAGAGCCAAAAACATTCAGTACTTC,CASSPDRAKNIQYF
TRBV14,TRBJ1-4,NA,TRBD1,17,TGTGCCAGCAGCCAGACGACAGGGGCGAGGGGTAATGAAAAACTGTTTTTT,CASSQTTGARGNEKLFF
TRBV10-3,TRBJ1-1,NA,NA,13,TGTGCCATCAGTGAGTCTTCGTACACTGAAGCTTTCTTT,CAISESSYTEAFF
TRBV2,TRBJ2-1,NA,TRBD2,15,TGTGCCAGCAGACAACTAGCGGGAGGGCCAGCCGTGCAGTTCTTC,CASRQLAGGPAVQFF
TRBV5-1,TRBJ2-5,NA,NA,13,TGCGCCAGCAGTAGGGACAACCAAGAGACCCAGTACTTC,CASSRDNQETQYF
TRBV2,TRBJ2-5,NA,TRBD2,16,TGTGCCAGCAAGATTACCGGGACTAGGACTCAAGAGACCCAGTACTTC,CASKITGTRTQETQYF
TRBV5-4,TRBJ1-4,NA,NA,14,TGTGCCAGCAGGGACCGGGAGACCAATGAAAAACTGTTTTTT,CASRDRETNEKLFF
TRBV6-4,TRBJ1-2,NA,TRBD1,14,TGTGCCAGCAGTGACTCGAAGACAGGGTATGGCTACACCTTC,CASSDSKTGYGYTF
TRBV6-5,TRBJ2-2,NA,NA,13,TGTGCCAGCAGAACCCCCGGAGCAGGGGAGCTGTTTTTT,CASRTPGAGELFF
TRBV6-2/TRBV6-3,TRBJ2-7,few,TRBD2,15,TGTGCCAGCAGCACCGGGGGGGACGCGATCTACGAGCAGTACTTC,CASSTGGDAIYEQYF
TRBV28,TRBJ2-1,once,TRBD2,14,TGTGCCAGCAGTCTGGGCGGGAGGAAGGGGGAGCAGTTCTTC,CASSLGGRKGEQFF
TRBV21-1,TRBJ2-1,NA,NA,17,TGTGCCAGCAGCAAACGGCGCCGGACTAGCTCCTACAATGAGCAGTTCTTC,CASSKRRRTSSYNEQFF
TRBV19,TRBJ2-7,NA,NA,13,TGTGCCAGTAGACCCTCAGGGGCCTACGAGCAGTACTTC,CASRPSGAYEQYF
TRBV5-1,TRBJ1-1,NA,NA,16,TGCGCCAGCAGCTTGGGACAGACAATAATGAACACTGAAGCTTTCTTT,CASSLGQTIMNTEAFF
TRBV7-7,TRBJ2-7,NA,TRBD2,15,TGTGCCAGCAGCTTAAGGGCGGGAGCCCTCTACGAGCAGTACTTC,CASSLRAGALYEQYF
TRBV6-6,TRBJ2-7,few,TRBD1,14,TGTGCCAGCAGTTACCTAAGGGACAGAGGGGAGCAGTACTTC,CASSYLRDRGEQYF
TRBV6-5,TRBJ2-3,NA,TRBD1,14,TGTGCCAGCGGAAGGACAGGGGGTCGAGATACGCAGTATTTT,CASGRTGGRDTQYF
TRBV7-2,TRBJ1-1,NA,NA,12,TGTGCCAGCAGCTTAGAGACAGGTAAAGCTTTCTTT,CASSLETGKAFF
TRBV5-1,TRBJ1-1,NA,NA,14,TGCGCCAGCAGCTTGTCCGGACAGAACACTGAAGCTTTCTTT,CASSLSGQNTEAFF
TRBV10-3,TRBJ2-7,NA,NA,13,TGTGCCATCAGTGACGGGCTAGGGGGCGAGCAGTACTTC,CAISDGLGGEQYF